This T cell receptor beta chain was sequenced during a study of post-analysis software for immune sequencing data. Study observations and caveats: Under F measure analysis, samples from one preparation batch co-clustered strongly. The five TRBV segments detected at higher frequency in patients than in controls included TRBV5-6, TRBV5-1 and TRBV20-1. There was significantly lower normalized Chao1 diversity in multiple sclerosis patients than in controls.

Each TCR beta cDNA library carried unique molecular identifiers. From around 0.96 to 9.9 million T cells, about 500,000 cDNA molecules were obtained. In TCRdb, the PCR reads were re-called with MiXCR into one record per CDR3 protein. Of about 770,000 distinct CDR3 sequences listed, about 43% were seen once; the top ten hold approximately 4.4%. The CDR3 totals 13 residues. The V gene's germline CDR1 is SGDLS and CDR2 YYNGEE. V lost 0 bases to trimming and J lost 4 bases, with 7 bases between them. This clonotype was counted a few times. The antigen is unknown. The rearrangement joins TRBV9 to TRBJ1-1; tentatively, D is TRBD1 (5 bases). The clonotype comes from a girl between 5 and 17 years old with multiple sclerosis. Sample: blood. CDR3 loop: CASSVAQGTEAFF. The CDR3 DNA sequence: TGTGCCAGCAGCGTAGCGCAGGGCACTGAAGCTTTCTTT.